These T cell receptor beta chains were read from a single sample in a study of cytotoxic CD8 clonotypes in ibrutinib-treated CLL. Using immunoSEQ multiplex PCR, the repertoire was profiled, and TCRdb retains in-frame clones only, with some absent. This sample has about 310,000 clones, with about 80% found just once. Sequencing used PBMCs, obtained before ibrutinib treatment. These receptors originate from a human donor with chronic lymphocytic leukemia. The CDR3 runs from the conserved cysteine through the conserved F or W. The D gene is left open where the match is weak. The listing skips clone size in some rows; elsewhere it reads once, few, many or a size class.

D gene: TRBD2
V gene: TRBV7-2
J gene: TRBJ2-2
clone size: NA
CDR3 DNA: TGTGCCAGCAGCTTAGGAGAGCGGGGCTACACCGGGGAGCTGTTTTTT
CDR3 protein: CASSLGERGYTGELFF

D gene: TRBD1
V gene: TRBV7-6
J gene: TRBJ2-5
clone size: NA
CDR3 DNA: TGTGCCAGCAGCTTATCGTTTGTGGGACAGGGCCGACAAGAGACCCAGTACTTC
CDR3 protein: CASSLSFVGQGRQETQYF

D gene: TRBD1
V gene: TRBV27
J gene: TRBJ2-7
clone size: few
CDR3 DNA: TGTGCCAGCAGCACGGACAGGGCCTACGAGCAGTACTTC
CDR3 protein: CASSTDRAYEQYF

D gene: NA
V gene: TRBV10-3
J gene: TRBJ2-7
clone size: NA
CDR3 DNA: TGTGCCATTCGACACGACTCCTACGAGCAGTACTTC
CDR3 protein: CAIRHDSYEQYF

D gene: NA
V gene: TRBV4-3
J gene: TRBJ2-7
clone size: NA
CDR3 DNA: TGCGCCAGCAGCCTATCTGTGAACTACGAGCAGTACTTC
CDR3 protein: CASSLSVNYEQYF

D gene: NA
V gene: TRBV14
J gene: TRBJ2-7
clone size: NA
CDR3 DNA: TGTGCCAGCAGCCATCTGGACCCAGCCTACGAGCAGTACTTC
CDR3 protein: CASSHLDPAYEQYF

D gene: TRBD1
V gene: TRBV9
J gene: TRBJ1-4
clone size: once
CDR3 DNA: TGTGCCAGCAGTAGGGACAGGGGACTTGAAAAACTGTTTTTT
CDR3 protein: CASSRDRGLEKLFF

D gene: NA
V gene: TRBV15
J gene: TRBJ2-7
clone size: NA
CDR3 DNA: TGTGCCACCAGCAGGGCGACATGGTCTTCCTACGAGCAGTACTTC
CDR3 protein: CATSRATWSSYEQYF

D gene: NA
V gene: TRBV7-2
J gene: TRBJ2-6
clone size: NA
CDR3 DNA: TGTGCCAGCAGCTTCCTGGGGCGCTCTGGGGCCAACGTCCTGACTTTC
CDR3 protein: CASSFLGRSGANVLTF

D gene: NA
V gene: TRBV5-1
J gene: TRBJ2-1
clone size: NA
CDR3 DNA: TGCGCCAGCAGCTTGGATCGTAGGTTAGCGGACTTCTCCTACAATGAGCAGTTCTTC
CDR3 protein: CASSLDRRLADFSYNEQFF

D gene: TRBD1
V gene: TRBV5-4
J gene: TRBJ2-7
clone size: NA
CDR3 DNA: TGTGCCAGCAGCCCAAGTGGGACAGGGGGCTCCTACGAGCAGTACTTC
CDR3 protein: CASSPSGTGGSYEQYF

D gene: NA
V gene: TRBV14
J gene: TRBJ1-5
clone size: NA
CDR3 DNA: TGTGCCAGCAGCCGCCCAGGCGCCAATCAGCCCCAGCATTTT
CDR3 protein: CASSRPGANQPQHF

D gene: NA
V gene: TRBV30
J gene: TRBJ2-3
clone size: NA
CDR3 DNA: TGTGCCCGGCAACTAGGCCCAAGGACAGATACGCAGTATTTT
CDR3 protein: CARQLGPRTDTQYF

D gene: NA
V gene: TRBV7-9
J gene: TRBJ1-4
clone size: few
CDR3 DNA: TGTGCCAGCAGCTTAGGTCCGCCGGCAGGCTTTGTAGTTTTT
CDR3 protein: CASSLGPPAGFVVF

D gene: TRBD2
V gene: TRBV29-1
J gene: TRBJ2-7
clone size: NA
CDR3 DNA: TGCAGCGTTGCCCTAGCGGCCGGAGGTTACGAGCAGTACTTC
CDR3 protein: CSVALAAGGYEQYF

D gene: TRBD2
V gene: TRBV5-1
J gene: TRBJ2-3
clone size: NA
CDR3 DNA: TGCGCCAGCAGCTTGGTTGTAGCGGGAGCTCCGGATACGCAGTATTTT
CDR3 protein: CASSLVVAGAPDTQYF

D gene: TRBD1
V gene: TRBV5-4
J gene: TRBJ2-7
clone size: NA
CDR3 DNA: TGTGCCAGCAGCTTGGGGGGACAGGGAATTCCCTACGAGCAGTACTTC
CDR3 protein: CASSLGGQGIPYEQYF

D gene: NA
V gene: TRBV4-2
J gene: TRBJ1-2
clone size: NA
CDR3 DNA: TGTGCCAGCAGCCAATTCGGTGATTCTAACTATGGCTACACCTTC
CDR3 protein: CASSQFGDSNYGYTF

D gene: NA
V gene: TRBV7-2
J gene: TRBJ2-7
clone size: NA
CDR3 DNA: TGTGCCAGCAGCTTAGCAGGGGGTGGTTACGAGCAGTACTTC
CDR3 protein: CASSLAGGGYEQYF

D gene: NA
V gene: TRBV19
J gene: TRBJ1-2
clone size: NA
CDR3 DNA: TGTGCCAGTAGTATGGGGTGGGGAGTCTATGGCTACACCTTC
CDR3 protein: CASSMGWGVYGYTF

D gene: TRBD1
V gene: TRBV5-8
J gene: TRBJ1-2
clone size: NA
CDR3 DNA: TGTGCCAGCAGTCGGGACAGGGGGGTGAACTATGGCTACACCTTC
CDR3 protein: CASSRDRGVNYGYTF

D gene: TRBD2
V gene: TRBV28
J gene: TRBJ2-7
clone size: NA
CDR3 DNA: TGTGCCAGCAGTTTGTCCGGGACTAGCGACCCCTACGAGCAGTACTTC
CDR3 protein: CASSLSGTSDPYEQYF

D gene: TRBD1
V gene: TRBV27
J gene: TRBJ1-4
clone size: NA
CDR3 DNA: TGTGCCAGCAGCCTCGGGACAGGGGCTAATGAAAAACTGTTTTTT
CDR3 protein: CASSLGTGANEKLFF

D gene: TRBD1
V gene: TRBV28
J gene: TRBJ2-7
clone size: NA
CDR3 DNA: TGTGCCAGCAGTTTATTCAGGGGGTCCTTGATCCACGAGCAGTACTTC
CDR3 protein: CASSLFRGSLIHEQYF

D gene: TRBD2
V gene: TRBV7-3
J gene: TRBJ2-3
clone size: NA
CDR3 DNA: TGTGCCAGCAGCTTAGAAGCGGGGGGGTACACAGATACGCAGTATTTT
CDR3 protein: CASSLEAGGYTDTQYF

D gene: NA
V gene: TRBV29-1
J gene: TRBJ1-4
clone size: NA
CDR3 DNA: TGCAGCGTCCGTCTTAATGAAAAACTGTTTTTT
CDR3 protein: CSVRLNEKLFF

D gene: NA
V gene: TRBV5-1
J gene: TRBJ2-3
clone size: NA
CDR3 DNA: TGCGCCAGCAGCATCTCCTACAGGTCCACAGATACGCAGTATTTT
CDR3 protein: CASSISYRSTDTQYF

D gene: NA
V gene: TRBV4-2
J gene: TRBJ2-1
clone size: once
CDR3 DNA: TGTGCCAGCAGCCAACCAGGGGGGAGCTACAATGAGCAGTTCTTC
CDR3 protein: CASSQPGGSYNEQFF

D gene: NA
V gene: TRBV2
J gene: TRBJ1-5
clone size: many
CDR3 DNA: TGTGCCAGCAGCCCTTGGAGGTTGAGCAATCAGCCCCAGCATTTT
CDR3 protein: CASSPWRLSNQPQHF

D gene: TRBD2
V gene: TRBV30
J gene: TRBJ2-1
clone size: NA
CDR3 DNA: TGTGCCTGGAGGGGACTAGCGGGAGGGGAGGAGCAGTTCTTC
CDR3 protein: CAWRGLAGGEEQFF

D gene: NA
V gene: TRBV10-1
J gene: TRBJ1-5
clone size: NA
CDR3 DNA: TGCGCCAGCAGTCCTAACAGGCATCAGCCCCAGCATTTT
CDR3 protein: CASSPNRHQPQHF

D gene: NA
V gene: TRBV9
J gene: TRBJ1-5
clone size: NA
CDR3 DNA: TGTGCCAGCAGCGTAGAGGCAGGGCTAGGGCGTCAGCCCCAGCATTTT
CDR3 protein: CASSVEAGLGRQPQHF

D gene: TRBD2
V gene: TRBV19
J gene: TRBJ2-3
clone size: NA
CDR3 DNA: TGTGCCAGTAGTTTCCGACTAGCGGGAAGCACAGATACGCAGTATTTT
CDR3 protein: CASSFRLAGSTDTQYF

D gene: NA
V gene: TRBV9
J gene: TRBJ2-5
clone size: NA
CDR3 DNA: TGTGCCAGCAGCGTATCTCACCGGGAAATTTGGGAGACCCAGTACTTC
CDR3 protein: CASSVSHREIWETQYF

D gene: TRBD2
V gene: TRBV5-4
J gene: TRBJ2-5
clone size: NA
CDR3 DNA: TGTGCCAGCAGCAGTCCTCTAGCGGGGGTCCAAGAGACCCAGTACTTC
CDR3 protein: CASSSPLAGVQETQYF

D gene: NA
V gene: TRBV29-1
J gene: TRBJ1-2
clone size: NA
CDR3 DNA: TGCAGCGTTGAATCGATAGGCAGCTCTGGGGATGGCTACACCTTC
CDR3 protein: CSVESIGSSGDGYTF

D gene: NA
V gene: TRBV4-2
J gene: TRBJ1-2
clone size: NA
CDR3 DNA: TGTGCCAGCAGCCAAGATCCCCAAGGTTGGATAGGCTACACCTTC
CDR3 protein: CASSQDPQGWIGYTF